This T cell receptor beta chain was documented in a study of CD8+ T cells in alopecia areata. This clone was seen a handful of times. Sequencing templates came from extracted RNA that was reverse transcribed into cDNA. Clones were read by immunoSEQ multiplex PCR, and TCRdb kept only the in-frame ones, dropping some. The profile shows 140,000 to 150,000 clones, about 60% of them singletons. Germline assignment: CDR1 SQVTM and CDR2 ANQGSEA. The CDR3 runs 13 residues. Unmatched junction bases numbered 9, after V lost 7 bases and J lost 6 bases. Here the sequenced sample was CD4+ T cells sorted from blood, taken at week 0. The chain recombines TRBV29-1 with TRBJ1-2; 9 bases line up with TRBD1. This sequence originates from a human donor with alopecia areata. CDR3 DNA sequence: TGCAGCGCCACCCCGGGACAGGGTAATGGCTACACCTTC. Encoded protein: CSATPGQGNGYTF.